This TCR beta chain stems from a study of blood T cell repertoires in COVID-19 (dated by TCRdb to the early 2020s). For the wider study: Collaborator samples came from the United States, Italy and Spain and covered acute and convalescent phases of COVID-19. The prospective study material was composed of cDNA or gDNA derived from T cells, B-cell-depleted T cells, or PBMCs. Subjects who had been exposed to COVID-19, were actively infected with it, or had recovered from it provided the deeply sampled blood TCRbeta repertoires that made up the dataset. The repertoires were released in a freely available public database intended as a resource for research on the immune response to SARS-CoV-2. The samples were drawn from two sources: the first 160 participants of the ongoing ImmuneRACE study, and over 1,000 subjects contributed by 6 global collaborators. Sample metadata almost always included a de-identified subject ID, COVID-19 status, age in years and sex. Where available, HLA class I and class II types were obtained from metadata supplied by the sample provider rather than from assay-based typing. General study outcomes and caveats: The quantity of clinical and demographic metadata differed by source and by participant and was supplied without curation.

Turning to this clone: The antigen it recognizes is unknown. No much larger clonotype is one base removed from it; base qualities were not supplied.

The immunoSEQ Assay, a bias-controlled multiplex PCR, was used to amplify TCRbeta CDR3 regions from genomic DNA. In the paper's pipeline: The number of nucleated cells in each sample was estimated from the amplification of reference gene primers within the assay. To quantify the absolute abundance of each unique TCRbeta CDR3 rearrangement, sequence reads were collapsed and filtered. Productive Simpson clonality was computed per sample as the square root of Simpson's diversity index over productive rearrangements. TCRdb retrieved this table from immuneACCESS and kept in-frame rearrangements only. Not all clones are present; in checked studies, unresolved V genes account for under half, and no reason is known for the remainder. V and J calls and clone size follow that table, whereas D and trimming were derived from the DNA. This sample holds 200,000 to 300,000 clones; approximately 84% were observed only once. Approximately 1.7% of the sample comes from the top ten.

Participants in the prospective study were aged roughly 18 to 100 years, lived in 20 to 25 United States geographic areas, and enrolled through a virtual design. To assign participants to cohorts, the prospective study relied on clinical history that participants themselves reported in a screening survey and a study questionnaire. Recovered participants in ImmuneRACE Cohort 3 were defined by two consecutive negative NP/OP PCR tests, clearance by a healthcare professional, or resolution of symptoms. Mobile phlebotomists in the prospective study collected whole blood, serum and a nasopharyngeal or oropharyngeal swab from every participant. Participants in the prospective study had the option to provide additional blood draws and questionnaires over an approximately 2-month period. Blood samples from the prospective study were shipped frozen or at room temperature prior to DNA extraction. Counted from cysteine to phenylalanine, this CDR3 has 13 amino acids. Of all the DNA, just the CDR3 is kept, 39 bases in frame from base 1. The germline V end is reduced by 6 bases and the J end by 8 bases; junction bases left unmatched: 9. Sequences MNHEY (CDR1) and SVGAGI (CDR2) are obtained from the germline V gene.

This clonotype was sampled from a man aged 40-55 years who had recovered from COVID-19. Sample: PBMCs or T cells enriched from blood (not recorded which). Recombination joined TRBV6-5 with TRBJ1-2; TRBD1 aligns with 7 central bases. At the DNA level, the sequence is TGTGCCAGCAGCTCAGGGACAGCCCGAGGCTACACCTTC. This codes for CASSSGTARGYTF.